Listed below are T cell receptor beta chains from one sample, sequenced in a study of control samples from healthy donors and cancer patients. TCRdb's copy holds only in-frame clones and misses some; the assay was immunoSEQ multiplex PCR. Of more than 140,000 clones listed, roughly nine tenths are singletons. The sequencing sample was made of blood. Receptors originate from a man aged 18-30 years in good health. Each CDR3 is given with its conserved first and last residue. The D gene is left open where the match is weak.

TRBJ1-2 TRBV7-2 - CASSSTRVGYTF
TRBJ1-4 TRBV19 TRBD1 CASSIGGGEVTNEKLFF
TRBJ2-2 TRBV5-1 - CASSYLGDTTEGAGELFF
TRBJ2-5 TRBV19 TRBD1 CASSSPGQGDWETQYF
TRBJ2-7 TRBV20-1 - CSARGSYEQYF
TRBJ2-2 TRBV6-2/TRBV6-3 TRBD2 CASSYGAGGYTGELFF
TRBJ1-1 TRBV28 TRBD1 CASSPHRDRGTEAFF
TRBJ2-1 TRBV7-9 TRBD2 CASSSVSGVLYEQFF
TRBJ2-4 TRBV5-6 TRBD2 CASSLGLAGVGIQYF
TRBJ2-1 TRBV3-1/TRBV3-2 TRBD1 CASSGLVGQITYNEQFF
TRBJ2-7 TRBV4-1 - CASSTETPGQLVDEQYF
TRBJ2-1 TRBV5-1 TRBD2 CASSLGRGGRDEQFF
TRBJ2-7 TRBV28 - CASSLPGQIGEQYF
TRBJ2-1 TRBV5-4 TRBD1 CASSLDQGDNEQFF
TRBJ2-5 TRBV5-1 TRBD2 CASSLGVAGVPFPETQYF
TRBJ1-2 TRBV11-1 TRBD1 CASSPGQVYDYGYTF
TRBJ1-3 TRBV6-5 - CASKGVGNTIYF
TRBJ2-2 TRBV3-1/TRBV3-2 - CASSQDRYVGELFF
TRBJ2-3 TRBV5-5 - CASSLDQGRADTQYF
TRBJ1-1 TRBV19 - CATQGRLDTEAFF
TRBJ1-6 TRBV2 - CASSERQGINSPLHF
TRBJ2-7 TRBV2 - CALGGQYTYEQYF
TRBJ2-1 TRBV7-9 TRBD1 CASSPRQGGEQFF
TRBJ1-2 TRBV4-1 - CASSHWGPSGYTF
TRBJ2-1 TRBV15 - CATSTFLGLASYNEQFF
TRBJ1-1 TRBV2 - CASSEGRYTEAFF
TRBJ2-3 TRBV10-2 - CASRSPEGDTQYF
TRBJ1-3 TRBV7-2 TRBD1 CASSLTGQGLYTIYF
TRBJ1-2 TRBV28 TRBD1 CASRRDSSNYGYTF
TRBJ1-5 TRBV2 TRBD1 CASSEGAGGNVWNQPQHF
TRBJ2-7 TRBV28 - CASSSSDGYEQYF
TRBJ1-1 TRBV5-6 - CASSFYLQEAFF
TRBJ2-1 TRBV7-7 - CASSLDLGLGNEQFF
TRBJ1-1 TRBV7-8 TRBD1 CASRQGGGEAFF
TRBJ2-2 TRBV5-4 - CASSTDPGGGGELFF
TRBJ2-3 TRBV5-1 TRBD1 CASSAGQADTQYF